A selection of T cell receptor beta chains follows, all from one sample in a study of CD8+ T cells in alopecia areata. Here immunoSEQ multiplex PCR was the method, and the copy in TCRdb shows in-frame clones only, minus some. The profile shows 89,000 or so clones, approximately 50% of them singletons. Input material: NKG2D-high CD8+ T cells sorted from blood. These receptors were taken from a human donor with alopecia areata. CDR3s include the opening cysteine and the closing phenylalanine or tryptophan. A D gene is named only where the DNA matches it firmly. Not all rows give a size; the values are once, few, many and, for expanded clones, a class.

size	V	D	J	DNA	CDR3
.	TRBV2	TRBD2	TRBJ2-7	TGTGCCAGCCGGCTAGCGGGGGTGCGCGAGCAGTACTTC	CASRLAGVREQYF
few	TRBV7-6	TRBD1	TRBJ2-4	TGTGCCAGCAGCTTCGACAGGGATGAAAACATTCAGTACTTC	CASSFDRDENIQYF
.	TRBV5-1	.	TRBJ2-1	TGCGCCAGCAGCCTCGTCGGGACGGTAAGCTCCTACAATGAGCAGTTCTTC	CASSLVGTVSSYNEQFF
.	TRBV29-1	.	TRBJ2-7	TGCAGCGTCTTCGACACAGACGAGCAGTACTTC	CSVFDTDEQYF
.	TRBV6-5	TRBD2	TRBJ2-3	TGTGCCAGCAGTTACGGCGGGGGGGGTGCAGATACGCAGTATTTT	CASSYGGGGADTQYF
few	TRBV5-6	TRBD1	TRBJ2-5	TGTGCCAGCAGCTTGTCGACAGGGGGTTTGGAGACCCAGTACTTC	CASSLSTGGLETQYF
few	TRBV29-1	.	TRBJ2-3	TGCAGCGTTGAAGATCTACGTGGGATAGATACGCAGTATTTT	CSVEDLRGIDTQYF
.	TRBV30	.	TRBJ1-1	TGTGCCTGGACCGGGGGAGGAACTGAAGCTTTCTTT	CAWTGGGTEAFF
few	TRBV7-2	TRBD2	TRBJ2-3	TGTGCCAGCAGCCCTAGCGGGGGGGATTCAGATACGCAGTATTTT	CASSPSGGDSDTQYF
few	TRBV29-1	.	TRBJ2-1	TGCAGCGTCGAGGATGACAGGATTGAACTGCCCGACTCCTACAATGAGCAGTTCTTC	CSVEDDRIELPDSYNEQFF
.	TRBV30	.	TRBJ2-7	TGTGCCTGGAGTGTACCAAACTACGAGCAGTACTTC	CAWSVPNYEQYF
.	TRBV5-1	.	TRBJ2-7	TGCGCCAGCAGCTTTGGGTACGAGCAGTACTTC	CASSFGYEQYF
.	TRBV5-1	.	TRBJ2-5	TGCGCCAGCAGCGGAGGGACAATTACCCAAGAGACCCAGTACTTC	CASSGGTITQETQYF
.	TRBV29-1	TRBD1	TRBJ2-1	TGCAGCGTTGGGACAGGGGGTTCGGTTGAGCAGTTCTTC	CSVGTGGSVEQFF
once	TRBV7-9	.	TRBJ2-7	TGTGCCAGCAGCTTAGCACGGGGGGCCGACGAGCAGTACTTC	CASSLARGADEQYF
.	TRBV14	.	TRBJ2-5	TGTGCCAGCAGCCACCAGACAGCGTGGGAAGAGACCCAGTACTTC	CASSHQTAWEETQYF
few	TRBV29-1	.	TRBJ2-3	TGCAGCGTTGCGGACGGACTCACAGATACGCAGTATTTT	CSVADGLTDTQYF
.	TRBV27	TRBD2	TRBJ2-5	TGTGCCAGCAGTTTAGCGGGGGGCGCATGGGAGACCCAGTACTTC	CASSLAGGAWETQYF
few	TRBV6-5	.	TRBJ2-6	TGTGCCAGCAGTTACGCGATCTCTGGGGCCAACGTCCTGACTTTC	CASSYAISGANVLTF
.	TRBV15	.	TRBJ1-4	TGTGCCACCAGCAGGACAGGTGTTGGTAATGAAAAACTGTTTTTT	CATSRTGVGNEKLFF
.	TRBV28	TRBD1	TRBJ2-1	TGTGCCAGCAGTACCGCCGGGACAGGGTTAAGTATTGAGCAGTTCTTC	CASSTAGTGLSIEQFF
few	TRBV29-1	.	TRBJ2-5	TGCAGCGTGGGTTTTTTGTGGAGGGCGACCCAGTACTTC	CSVGFLWRATQYF
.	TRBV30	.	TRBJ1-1	TGTGCCTGGAGACCACCAGGGGTGAACACTGAAGCTTTCTTT	CAWRPPGVNTEAFF
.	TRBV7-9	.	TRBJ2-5	TGTGCCAGCAGGGCAGGGGAGACCCAGTACTTC	CASRAGETQYF
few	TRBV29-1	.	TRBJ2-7	TGCAGCGTTGCTGGAGACGGGGTCTACGAGCAGTACTTC	CSVAGDGVYEQYF
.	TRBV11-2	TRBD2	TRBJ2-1	TGTGCCAGCAGCTTGGGGGGGAGCTCCTACAATGAGCAGTTCTTC	CASSLGGSSYNEQFF